The 30 T cell receptor beta chains below were found in one sample sequenced in a study of blood T cell repertoires in COVID-19 (TCRdb year 2020). Library preparation was by the immunoSEQ multiplex PCR assay. The source is immuneACCESS, and TCRdb retained only in-frame sequences with V and J called. Part of the clones is not carried over; for the studies checked, unresolved V genes explain less than half of this, and the remainder is unexplained. The table for this sample lists about 300,000 clones; approximately 84% of them were counted only once. The top ten hold more than 1.1% of the sample. Sequenced sample: peripheral blood. These receptors all come from a human donor with COVID-19, enrolled during active disease. The donor label of this sample is uncertain.

The rearrangement uses TRBV27 and TRBJ2-5; D is undetermined. CDR1 is MNHEY, CDR2 SMNVEV, per germline (reference sequence). The CDR3 extends over 12 amino acids. V lost 1 base and J 4 bases, leaving 4 bases between the germline ends. DNA of the CDR3: TGTGCCAGCAGTTTATTCGGAGAGACCCAGTACTTC. Translation: CASSLFGETQYF.

The V and J genes are TRBV12-3 or TRBV12-4 and TRBJ1-1; D is undetermined. V lost 7 bases to trimming and J lost 3 bases, with 6 bases between them. The CDR3 consists of 11 residues. CDR3 amino acids: CASKADTEAFF. In DNA, the CDR3 is TGTGCCAGCAAAGCGGACACTGAAGCTTTCTTT.

J is TRBJ2-1 and V is TRBV18, with TRBD2 identical over 9 bases. Looked up from germline, CDR1 is KGHSH and CDR2 is LQKENI. The trim removed 3 bases at V and 2 bases at J, leaving 2 bases unmatched. There are 15 residues in the CDR3. The CDR3 region is CASSPAGGPYNEQFF. CDR3 DNA: TGTGCCAGCTCACCGGCGGGAGGGCCCTACAATGAGCAGTTCTTC.

This chain joins TRBV6-5 and TRBJ2-7; TRBD1 might be the D (6 bases). The V gene lost 6 bases and the J gene lost 6 bases, with 21 bases spanning the gap. Germline loops: CDR1 MNHEY, CDR2 SVGAGI. This CDR3 is 15 amino acids long. CDR3 in DNA: TGTGCCAGCAGCTTGTGGCGCAGGGGTACTTCCGAGCAGTACTTC. Amino acid sequence: CASSLWRRGTSEQYF.

The V call is TRBV19, the J call TRBJ2-7, with TRBD1 identical over 8 bases. Looked up from germline, CDR1 is LNHDA and CDR2 is SQIVND (reference sequence). CDR3 length equals 17 residues. Trimming took 4 bases from V and 1 from J; bases not matched to a gene: 12. The CDR3 DNA is TGTGCCAGTAGTAGACAAACTACAGGGGGGAAATCCTACGAGCAGTACTTC. Amino acid sequence: CASSRQTTGGKSYEQYF.

This rearrangement joins TRBV11-1 to TRBJ2-7; D is unclear. V lost 2 bases and J 5 bases, leaving 7 bases between the germline ends. From germline, CDR1 is SGHAT and CDR2 FQDESV (reference sequence). CDR3 length equals 12 residues. The CDR3 DNA follows: TGTGCCAGCAGCTTAAACCAGGACGAGCAGTACTTC. Translation gives CASSLNQDEQYF.

The genes are TRBV4-2 and TRBJ2-1, with 11 bases identical to TRBD2. After removal of 4 bases from V and 9 bases from J, the junction contained 11 bases not matched to a gene. The CDR3 has 16 amino acids. Germline V lookup: CDR1 LGHNA, CDR2 YNFKEQ. DNA for the CDR3: TGTGCCAGCAGCCCCTTAGCGGGAGGGCCGGCGGCTGAGCAGTTCTTC. Protein sequence: CASSPLAGGPAAEQFF.

The chain has TRBV5-1 and TRBJ2-7, with no clear D. Germline V gene lookup returns CDR1 SGHRS and CDR2 YFSETQ. There are 14 residues in the CDR3. The V end lost 0 bases, the J end lost 0 bases, and 7 bases lay between the germline ends. The CDR3 DNA reads TGCGCCAGCAGCTTGGAGGCGGACTCCTACGAGCAGTACTTC. It specifies CASSLEADSYEQYF.

Note on this clone: No DNA is shown, since the ends of the CDR3 on it are uncertain; the CDR3 is the one TCRdb lists. The rearrangement links TRBV12-3 or TRBV12-4 to TRBJ2-1; the D call of TRBD2 is as the table states it, not checked on the DNA. Counting both end residues, the CDR3 totals 12 amino acids. The CDR3 is CASSSSGVPRFF.

This clone showed up just a few times. J is TRBJ1-1 and V is TRBV9; D is perhaps TRBD1 (6 bases). Trimming left V 3 bases short and J 0 bases short, with 12 bases between. The V gene's germline CDR1 is SGDLS and CDR2 YYNGEE. The CDR3 totals 15 residues. The CDR3 nucleotides read TGTGCCAGCAGCGGATCCGGGACACTGAACACTGAAGCTTTCTTT. It codes for CASSGSGTLNTEAFF.

J is TRBJ2-7 and V is TRBV30; TRBD1 is a possible D gene (6 bases). The CDR3 extends over 13 amino acids. From germline, CDR1 is GTSNPN and CDR2 SVGIG (reference sequence). Trimming took off 5 bases at V and 5 bases at J, with 16 bases between the two ends. CDR3 sequence reads: CAWDGGQNNEQYF. The CDR3 DNA reads as TGTGCCTGGGATGGAGGACAGAATAACGAGCAGTACTTC.

In its sample, this clone was seen once. The rearrangement joins TRBV14 to TRBJ2-6; D is perhaps TRBD2 (5 bases). Trimming shortened V by 2 bases and J by 13 bases, and 18 bases separated the two germline ends. The CDR3 is 15 residues long. The V gene's germline CDR1 is SGHDN and CDR2 FVKESK. The CDR3 loop is CASSQRAGSDSVLTF. DNA of the CDR3: TGTGCCAGCAGCCAACGGGCGGGTTCCGACTCTGTCCTGACTTTC.

This clone was counted a single time. The gene calls are TRBV10-3 and TRBJ2-1, with TRBD2 identical over 15 bases. The CDR3 has 17 residues. Germline V gene sequence: CDR1 ENHRY, CDR2 SYGVKD. Unmatched junction bases numbered 13, after V lost 8 bases and J lost 8 bases. The CDR3 sequence: CAISSGLAGGPGYEQFF. As DNA, the CDR3 is TGTGCCATCTCCTCAGGACTAGCGGGAGGGCCGGGGTATGAGCAGTTCTTC.

The CDR3 nucleotides read TGTGCCAGCAACATACGACAGGAAGAGACCCAGTACTTC. This sequence encodes CASNIRQEETQYF. V and J are TRBV3-1 (or the pseudogene TRBV3-2) and TRBJ2-5, with D maybe TRBD1 (6 bases). V lost 7 bases and J lost 3, with 12 bases in between. Germline values: CDR1 LGHDT, CDR2 YNNKEL (reference sequence). The CDR3 covers 13 residues.

This chain connects TRBV9 to TRBJ2-5; TRBD1 matches 8 bases. The germline CDR1 and CDR2 sequences are SGDLS and YYNGEE. With 3 bases clipped from V and 5 bases from J, the junction kept 9 bases outside the gene matches. This CDR3 has 15 residues. The CDR3: CASSAGTGLWETQYF. The CDR3 DNA is TGTGCCAGCAGCGCCGGGACAGGCTTATGGGAGACCCAGTACTTC.

J is TRBJ1-6 and V is TRBV19, with a weak D call TRBD1 (6 bases). Between the trimmed V and J ends, which lost 2 bases and 6 bases, there was a span of 11 bases. Germline lookup yields CDR1 LNHDA and CDR2 SQIVND (reference sequence). This CDR3 spans 15 amino acids. CDR3 protein: CASSITGTTNSPLHF. The CDR3 DNA sequence: TGTGCCAGTAGTATAACCGGGACAACTAATTCACCCCTCCACTTT.

V and J are TRBV7-3 and TRBJ1-1; D is possibly TRBD1 (5 bases). This CDR3 contains 15 residues. Between the trimmed V and J ends, which lost 5 bases and 1 base, there was a span of 14 bases. Germline CDR1 is SGHTA and CDR2 is FQGTGA. CDR3 region: CASSLSAGGNTEAFF. CDR3 sequence (DNA): TGTGCCAGCAGCCTATCCGCCGGGGGGAACACTGAAGCTTTCTTT.

The chain employs TRBV5-6 and TRBJ1-1; 10 bases are a match to TRBD1. This CDR3 spans 16 amino acids. With 5 bases clipped from V and 1 base from J, the junction kept 8 bases outside the gene matches. The germline V gene has CDR1 SGHDT and CDR2 YYEEEE. CDR3 loop: CASSSGTGVTNTEAFF. CDR3 coding DNA: TGTGCCAGCAGTTCCGGGACAGGGGTAACGAACACTGAAGCTTTCTTT.

In its sample, this clone was seen a few times. The chain joins TRBV6-1 to TRBJ1-3; D is unresolved. CDR1 is MNHNS and CDR2 is SASEGT in the germline V gene. Trimming removed 2 bases at V and 0 bases at J, with 8 bases between. The CDR3 is made up of 15 amino acids. CDR3 sequence: CASSEYIVSGNTIYF. DNA for the CDR3: TGTGCCAGCAGTGAATACATCGTCTCTGGAAACACCATATATTTT.

The chain combines TRBV7-2 with TRBJ1-5, with 10 nucleotides matching TRBD1. Trimming took 1 base from V and 4 from J; bases not matched to a gene: 7. The germline CDR1 and CDR2 sequences are SGHTA and FQGNSA. CDR3 length equals 17 residues. CDR3 amino acids: CASSLGPPGQGNQPQHF. The DNA of the CDR3 is TGTGCCAGCAGCTTAGGGCCACCGGGACAGGGGAATCAGCCCCAGCATTTT.

This chain uses TRBV19 with TRBJ2-5; D is possibly TRBD2 (7 bases). CDR1 and CDR2 from the germline V gene are LNHDA and SQIVND (reference sequence). V was pared by 5 bases and J by 4 bases, with 20 bases between. This CDR3 region has 16 residues. CDR3 coding DNA: TGTGCCAGTAGTGCCCCGGGTCGGGGAGGGGGAGAGACCCAGTACTTC. Its translation is CASSAPGRGGGETQYF. The full variable domain, rest sourced from reference TRBV19 and TRBJ2-5, is DGGITQSPKYLFRKEGQNVTLSCEQNLNHDAMYWYRQDPGQGLRLIYYSQIVNDFQKGDIAEGYSVSREKKESFPLTVTSAQKNPTAFYLCASSAPGRGGGETQYFGPGTRLLVL.

This sequence joins TRBV7-2 and TRBJ2-6; a possible D gene is TRBD1 (5 bases). Trimming took off 5 bases at V and 2 bases at J, with 19 bases between the two ends. The germline V gene encodes CDR1 SGHTA and CDR2 FQGNSA. The CDR3 loop spans 18 amino acids. DNA for the CDR3: TGTGCCAGCAGCCCTCCCCTCGGCGGCAGGGCTGGGGCCAACGTCCTGACTTTC. This translates into CASSPPLGGRAGANVLTF. The full variable domain, its missing parts supplied by reference TRBV7-2 and TRBJ2-6, is GAGVSQSPSNKVTEKGKDVELRCDPISGHTALYWYRQSLGQGLEFLIYFQGNSAPDKSGLPSDRFSAERTGGSVSTLTIQRTQQEDSAVYLCASSPPLGGRAGANVLTFGAGSRLTVL.

V is TRBV4-3 and J is TRBJ1-1; TRBD1 is a possible D gene (6 bases). Germline V gives CDR1 LGHNA, CDR2 YSLEER. The germline V and J ends were trimmed by 6 bases and 1 base, with 15 bases remaining between them. CDR3 length: 15 amino acids. CDR3 in amino acids: CASRRRGGRNTEAFF. CDR3 coding DNA: TGCGCCAGCAGAAGGCGCGGGGGGCGGAACACTGAAGCTTTCTTT.

In its sample, this clone was seen once. The V and J genes are TRBV29-1 and TRBJ2-7; 8 nucleotides line up with TRBD1. From germline, CDR1 is SQVTM and CDR2 ANQGSEA. This CDR3 is built from 13 residues. Trimming removed 7 bases from V and 2 bases from J; junction bases left unmatched: 7. CDR3 coding DNA: TGCAGCGCATATGACAGGGGCCCCTACGAGCAGTACTTC. Translated, it gives CSAYDRGPYEQYF.

The genes are TRBV7-3 and TRBJ2-3; D gene ambiguous. Germline values: CDR1 SGHTA, CDR2 FQGTGA. Trimming shortened V by 5 bases and J by 0 bases, and 9 bases separated the two germline ends. The CDR3 sequence is 14 residues long. The CDR3 DNA sequence: TGTGCCAGCAGCCTAGTTTATAGCACAGATACGCAGTATTTT. Its protein product is CASSLVYSTDTQYF.

The chain recombines TRBV6-6 with TRBJ2-1; 11 bases map to TRBD2. The CDR3 has 16 amino acids. The V and J ends lost 5 bases and 5 bases, in that order; junction bases with no gene match: 8. Germline values: CDR1 MNHNY, CDR2 SVGAGI (reference sequence). The CDR3 nucleotides are TGTGCCAGCAGTCCGCCGGGACTAGCGGTAAACAATGAGCAGTTCTTC. Encoded protein: CASSPPGLAVNNEQFF.

The rearrangement joins TRBV27 to TRBJ2-7; D call uncertain. The CDR3 is made up of 11 amino acids. Trimming left V 5 bases short and J 5 bases short, with 7 bases between. In germline, CDR1 is MNHEY, CDR2 SMNVEV (reference sequence). CDR3 coding DNA: TGTGCCAGCAGTACTGGTGACGAGCAGTACTTC. It specifies CASSTGDEQYF.

The J gene is TRBJ2-1, the V gene TRBV6-6; the match to TRBD1 covers 9 bases. J gave up 4 bases and V 5 bases, and 12 bases lay outside the gene matches. The germline gives CDR1 MNHNY, CDR2 SVGAGI (reference sequence). The CDR3 extends over 17 amino acids. Here the CDR3 reads CASSPQPGTGLYNEQFF. DNA of the CDR3: TGTGCCAGCAGTCCCCAGCCCGGGACAGGGTTATACAATGAGCAGTTCTTC.

The genes are TRBV7-2 and TRBJ2-7, with a possible D match to TRBD1 (5 bases). Deletions cut 5 bases from V and 5 bases from J, with 16 bases between. CDR3 size: 14 residues. CDR1 is SGHTA, CDR2 FQGNSA, per germline. The CDR3: CASSRPAGLDEQYF. The DNA for the CDR3 is TGTGCCAGCAGCCGCCCGGCAGGGTTGGACGAGCAGTACTTC.

In DNA, the CDR3 is TGTGCCAGTAGTAGAGGGACAGTCCAAGAGACCCAGTACTTC. It specifies CASSRGTVQETQYF. J is TRBJ2-5 and V is TRBV19, with TRBD1 matching 7 bases. CDR3 length equals 14 residues. V was pared by 4 bases and J by 1 base, with 3 bases of the junction left unmatched. Germline CDR1 is LNHDA and CDR2 is SQIVND (reference sequence).